This TCR beta chain was sequenced during a study of blood T cell repertoires in COVID-19. At the level of the study: The origin of the acute and convalescent COVID-19 samples was the United States, Italy and Spain.

CDR1 is GTSNPN, CDR2 SVGIG, per germline (reference sequence). This CDR3 has 11 residues. The V end was cut by 3 bases, the J end by 10 bases, with 9 bases between. Produced via immunoSEQ multiplex PCR; TCRdb's table is partial and in-frame only. Here the sample spans approximately 120,000 clones, 75% to 85% being singletons. The sequence derives from a woman aged 45-59 years with acute or convalescent COVID-19. The chain joins TRBV30 to TRBJ1-4, with D possibly matching TRBD1 (6 bases). The sequenced sample consisted of peripheral blood. The CDR3 protein is CAWRTGPKLFF. In DNA, the CDR3 is TGTGCCTGGAGGACAGGTCCAAAACTGTTTTTT.